A selection of T cell receptor beta chains follows, all from one sample in a study of vaccination effects on CD4 cells after COVID-19. The assay was immunoSEQ multiplex PCR, and TCRdb's table has in-frame clones only and misses some. The sample consists of tens of thousands of clones, 55% to 85% of them appearing once. The antigens of these receptors remain unknown. The specimen was CD4+ T cells from PBMCs cultured with HCoV-229E spike peptides, collected after COVID-19 vaccination. The receptor set was obtained from a human donor who received a COVID-19 vaccine. The CDR3 runs from the conserved cysteine through the conserved F or W. The order of the fields is J gene, clone size, V gene, D gene, CDR3 protein, CDR3 DNA. D genes are given only for firm matches. Not every row has a clone size; where given, it reads once, few, many or a size class.

>TRBJ2-4|NA|TRBV7-2|NA
CASSLESRHIQYF
TGTGCCAGCAGCTTAGAAAGTAGGCACATTCAGTACTTC
>TRBJ1-1|few|TRBV18|TRBD1
CASSPGQGANTEAFF
TGTGCCAGCTCACCGGGACAGGGGGCTAACACTGAAGCTTTCTTT
>TRBJ1-6|NA|TRBV6-5|TRBD1
CASRGGSLNNSPLHF
TGTGCCAGCAGAGGGGGCTCTCTGAATAATTCACCCCTCCACTTT
>TRBJ1-2|NA|TRBV5-4|TRBD1
CAMTTGQGVVGYTF
TGTGCCATGACCACGGGACAGGGGGTTGTTGGCTACACCTTC
>TRBJ1-5|NA|TRBV19|TRBD1
CASPTGDQPQHF
TGTGCCAGTCCTACAGGGGATCAGCCCCAGCATTTT
>TRBJ2-5|NA|TRBV18|NA
CASSGGRQETQYF
TGTGCCAGCTCAGGGGGCCGGCAAGAGACCCAGTACTTC
>TRBJ2-1|NA|TRBV6-2/TRBV6-3|TRBD2
CASSSLGLAGNYNEQFF
TGTGCCAGCAGTTCCCTGGGACTAGCGGGTAACTACAATGAGCAGTTCTTC
>TRBJ2-3|NA|TRBV7-3|NA
CASSSTGARTDTQYF
TGTGCCAGCAGCTCTACTGGGGCACGCACAGATACGCAGTATTTT
>TRBJ1-1|NA|TRBV6-2/TRBV6-3|NA
CASSYSARRGTEAFF
TGTGCCAGCAGTTACTCCGCCAGGAGGGGGACTGAAGCTTTCTTT
>TRBJ1-6|NA|TRBV6-6|NA
CASSYDFNSPLHF
TGTGCCAGCAGTTACGATTTTAATTCACCCCTCCACTTT
>TRBJ2-3|NA|TRBV5-5|TRBD2
CASSQRPAGDTDTQYF
TGTGCCAGCAGCCAACGGCCCGCGGGGGACACAGATACGCAGTATTTT
>TRBJ2-2|once|TRBV6-2/TRBV6-3|TRBD2
CASSSPSGGARITGELFF
TGTGCCAGCAGTTCCCCTAGCGGGGGGGCCCGGATCACCGGGGAGCTGTTTTTT
>TRBJ1-5|NA|TRBV10-3|NA
CAIGGHNNQPQHF
TGTGCCATAGGTGGGCACAATAATCAGCCCCAGCATTTT
>TRBJ1-5|NA|TRBV6-6|NA
CATERIYQGSNQPQHF
TGTGCCACCGAGAGAATATATCAGGGGAGCAATCAGCCCCAGCATTTT
>TRBJ2-5|NA|TRBV6-5|NA
CASSNPLETQYF
TGTGCCAGCAGTAACCCCTTAGAGACCCAGTACTTC
>TRBJ1-1|NA|TRBV5-1|NA
CASSLFDQNTEAFF
TGCGCCAGCAGCTTGTTTGACCAGAACACTGAAGCTTTCTTT
>TRBJ1-5|NA|TRBV11-1|TRBD1
CASSLTGDQPQHF
TGTGCCAGCAGCCTCACAGGGGATCAGCCCCAGCATTTT
>TRBJ1-2|NA|TRBV4-3|NA
CASSQDISASNYGYTF
TGCGCCAGCAGCCAAGATATCAGCGCCTCTAACTATGGCTACACCTTC
>TRBJ1-3|few|TRBV6-5|NA
CASSFTGAGNTIYF
TGTGCCAGCAGTTTCACGGGCGCTGGAAACACCATATATTTT
>TRBJ2-1|NA|TRBV2|TRBD2
CASKRGGIDNEQFF
TGTGCCAGCAAGCGGGGGGGAATCGACAATGAGCAGTTCTTC
>TRBJ2-2|NA|TRBV3-1/TRBV3-2|TRBD1
CASSQAGQGFTGELFF
TGTGCCAGCAGCCAAGCGGGACAGGGTTTCACCGGGGAGCTGTTTTTT
>TRBJ1-2|NA|TRBV18|NA
CASSPSGADGYTF
TGTGCCAGCTCACCATCCGGGGCGGATGGCTACACCTTC